One sample yielded the 9 T cell receptor beta chains listed below, sequenced in a study of monozygotic twins with inflammatory bowel disease. TCRdb re-called the 5' RACE reads and shows each CDR3 protein once, DNA omitted. Found here are roughly 330,000 distinct CDR3 sequences; the top ten clones hold around 2%. Sequencing used blood. The receptors were gathered from a human donor with ulcerative colitis or Crohn's disease, or a healthy co-twin of an affected twin (not recorded which).

This chain links TRBV5-4 with TRBJ1-3; the D gene TCRdb calls, TRBD1, cannot be checked with no DNA. Germline values: CDR1 SGHNT, CDR2 YYREEE (reference sequence). The CDR3 contains 15 residues. The CDR3 is CASSFGTGGGNTIYF. Supplemented by reference TRBV5-4 and TRBJ1-3, the full variable domain reads ETGVTQSPTHLIKTRGQQVTLRCSSQSGHNTVSWYQQALGQGPQFIFQYYREEENGRGNFPPRFSGLQFPNYSSELNVNALELDDSALYLCASSFGTGGGNTIYFGEGSWLTVV.

CDR3 sequence reads: CSAPLGGNTGELFF. The rearrangement links TRBV20-1 to TRBJ2-2; as DNA is missing, the TRBD1 call by TCRdb cannot be tested. Germline CDR1 DFQATT, CDR2 SNEGSKA (reference sequence). The CDR3 runs to 14 residues.

The chain links TRBV7-2 to TRBJ1-1; TCRdb selects TRBD1, and the lack of DNA leaves this call unchecked. Germline CDR1 and CDR2: SGHTA and FQGNSA. The CDR3 extends over 13 amino acids. CDR3 loop: CASSLDRGPEAFF.

The V and J genes are TRBV19 and TRBJ1-5. The CDR3 totals 16 residues. Looked up from germline, CDR1 is LNHDA and CDR2 is SQIVND (reference sequence). The CDR3 loop reads CASSIGVGGGNQPQHF.

The chain links TRBV5-1 to TRBJ2-5; the D gene TCRdb calls, TRBD2, cannot be checked with no DNA. From germline, CDR1 is SGHRS and CDR2 YFSETQ. The CDR3 runs to 16 residues. The CDR3 protein is CASSASRSRAQETQYF. Together with reference TRBV5-1 and TRBJ2-5, the CDR3 gives the full variable domain: KAGVTQTPRYLIKTRGQQVTLSCSPISGHRSVSWYQQTPGQGLQFLFEYFSETQRNKGNFPGRFSGRQFSNSRSEMNVSTLELGDSALYLCASSASRSRAQETQYFGPGTRLLVL.

The chain couples TRBV6-1 to TRBJ2-1; lacking DNA, the TRBD1 call made by TCRdb goes unchecked. The CDR3 runs 12 residues. Germline-derived CDR1 and CDR2 are MNHNS and SASEGT. The CDR3 loop reads CASTDRYNEQFF.

The V call is TRBV7-9, the J call TRBJ2-3; TCRdb proposes TRBD1, but this gene call is untestable without DNA. The germline V gene encodes CDR1 SEHNR and CDR2 FQNEAQ (reference sequence). This CDR3 comprises 14 residues. The CDR3: CASSLSQGMDTQYF.

The rearrangement uses TRBV10-3 and TRBJ2-1; TCRdb reports TRBD1, a call that lacks DNA to check it against. The CDR3 runs to 15 residues. Germline V gives CDR1 ENHRY, CDR2 SYGVKD. The CDR3 region is CAISATGGDYNEQFF.

The CDR3 loop reads CASRGWYSRVEEQYF. The chain combines TRBV21-1 with TRBJ2-7. TRBV21-1 is termed a pseudogene. The CDR3 is made up of 15 amino acids.